Following are 24 T cell receptor beta chains from one sample sequenced in a study of CD8+CD57+ T cells in acquired aplastic anemia. Profiling that covered TCR beta VDJ and CDR3 relied on genomic DNA as its template. TCRdb passed the reads through MiXCR, listing each CDR3 protein once. The table lists about 130,000 distinct CDR3 sequences, 48% of them singletons. The sample taken for sequencing was sorted CD4+, CD8+, or CD8+CD57+ T cells (not recorded which) from PBMCs. These receptors originate from a human donor in good health, serving as a control.

The chain carries TRBV20-1 and TRBJ2-1; 10 bases line up with TRBD1. The CDR3 has 13 amino acids. Germline V gene sequence: CDR1 DFQATT, CDR2 SNEGSKA (reference sequence). Trimming removed 8 bases from V and 6 bases from J; junction bases left unmatched: 7. The CDR3 here is CSYSWTGGNEQFF. CDR3 bases: TGCAGTTACTCTTGGACAGGGGGCAATGAGCAGTTCTTC.

The rearrangement uses TRBV4-3 and TRBJ1-6, with 10 positions matching TRBD1. With 3 bases clipped from V and 9 bases from J, the junction kept 5 bases outside the gene matches. CDR1 LGHNA and CDR2 YSLEER come from the germline V gene. The CDR3 sequence is 15 residues long. The CDR3 sequence: CASSQGTGVGSPLHF. The CDR3 bases are TGCGCCAGCAGCCAGGGGACAGGGGTTGGTTCACCCCTCCACTTT.

This chain connects TRBV24-1 to TRBJ2-5; D not certain. Trimming removed 3 bases from V and 1 base from J, with 14 bases in between. CDR3 size: 16 residues. CDR1 KGHDR and CDR2 SFDVKD come from the germline V gene. The CDR3 is CATSDNMGSAQETQYF. CDR3 in DNA: TGTGCCACCAGTGATAATATGGGCAGCGCCCAAGAGACCCAGTACTTC.

This clonotype has a count of ten or more. This chain links TRBV5-1 with TRBJ2-7, with no clear D. The CDR3 has 14 residues. V was cut by 4 bases and J by 0 bases, with 11 bases left in between. Germline CDR1 and CDR2: SGHRS and YFSETQ. Here the CDR3 DNA reads TGCGCCAGCAGCCCAGGACCGAGCTCCTACGAGCAGTACTTC. Translated: CASSPGPSSYEQYF.

This clonotype was recorded many times. The J gene is TRBJ1-1, the V gene TRBV6-5, with TRBD1 as a possible D gene (6 bases). The germline CDR1 and CDR2 sequences are MNHEY and SVGAGI. Trimming took off 4 bases at V and 1 base at J, with 19 bases between the two ends. The CDR3 has 17 amino acids. The CDR3 region has the DNA TGTGCCAGCAGTTCGATAGGCAACAGGGTGAGGAACACTGAAGCTTTCTTT. The encoded protein is CASSSIGNRVRNTEAFF.

This clonotype was counted once. The V and J genes are TRBV25-1 and TRBJ1-2; D gene ambiguous. From germline, CDR1 is MGHDK and CDR2 SYGVNS. Between the trimmed V and J ends, which lost 10 bases and 5 bases, there was a span of 20 bases. There are 14 residues in the CDR3. This chain's CDR3 is CATSNHVQAYGYTF. CDR3 DNA: TGTGCCACCTCAAACCATGTGCAGGCTTATGGCTACACCTTC.

This clonotype was recorded only once. The J gene is TRBJ1-6, the V gene TRBV30, with 9 bases aligning to TRBD1. J lost 6 bases, V lost 1 base, and 4 bases had no gene match. CDR1 GTSNPN and CDR2 SVGIG come from the germline V gene (reference sequence). The CDR3 runs to 15 residues. CDR3 in DNA: TGTGCCTGGAGTGCGGGGGACAGGGCTAATTCACCCCTCCACTTT. Its protein product is CAWSAGDRANSPLHF.

This clonotype occurred once. The rearrangement joins TRBV2 to TRBJ2-3; D is possibly TRBD1 (6 bases). Trimming took 10 bases from V and 3 from J, leaving 20 bases between them. There are 15 residues in the CDR3. CDR1 and CDR2 from the germline V gene are SNHLY and FYNNEI. As DNA, the CDR3 is TGTGCCACAGCCTTAGGGGGTAGGGGGACAGATACGCAGTATTTT. It specifies CATALGGRGTDTQYF.

The V gene is TRBV11-3, the J gene TRBJ1-5; unclear D gene. CDR3 length equals 14 residues. V lost 8 bases, J lost 3 bases, and 14 bases lay in between. Germline loops: CDR1 SGHNT, CDR2 YENEEA. The CDR3 sequence: CASGRGNLNQPQHF. In nucleotides, the CDR3 is TGTGCCAGCGGCCGCGGGAACCTCAATCAGCCCCAGCATTTT.

The J gene is TRBJ1-1, the V gene TRBV10-3; possible D gene TRBD1, 5 bases. This CDR3 is 13 amino acids long. From germline, CDR1 is ENHRY and CDR2 SYGVKD. V was clipped by 10 bases and J by 7 bases, with 19 bases between them. For the CDR3, the DNA is TGTGCCAGCTATTCCCCAGGGAAAGATGAAGCTTTCTTT. This encodes CASYSPGKDEAFF.

This chain connects TRBV9 to TRBJ2-2; TRBD2 might be the D (6 bases). Germline V CDR1 and CDR2: SGDLS, YYNGEE. The CDR3 consists of 14 residues. Trimming took 0 bases from V and 7 from J, leaving 10 bases between them. CDR3 sequence reads: CASSVGGEVGELFF. The CDR3, as DNA: TGTGCCAGCAGCGTAGGAGGGGAGGTCGGGGAGCTGTTTTTT.

This clonotype was counted a few times. This may arise from a read error, as a much more abundant clone is one base away. The CDR3 DNA is TGTGCCAGCAGCCCCATAGGGGGAGGTGAGGTTTTCTTT. It translates to CASSPIGGGEVFF. V and J are TRBV14 and TRBJ1-1, with D possibly TRBD1 on 6 matching bases. Germline values: CDR1 SGHDN, CDR2 FVKESK. V lost 4 bases to trimming and J lost 13 bases, with 19 bases between them. This CDR3 is built from 13 residues.

A word on this clonotype: Relative to the germline gene, one junction end is altered; a read error may explain this. The chain combines TRBV19 with TRBJ2-7, with TRBD1 matching 10 bases. CDR1 is LNHDA, CDR2 SQIVND, per germline (reference sequence). The CDR3 has 14 amino acids. The CDR3 nucleotides read TGTGGCAGTAGCTGGACAGGGGGGCACTACGAGCAGTACTTC. It specifies CGSSWTGGHYEQYF.

This clonotype was seen repeatedly, ten times or more. The chain carries TRBV29-1 and TRBJ1-5; D is perhaps TRBD1 (5 bases). The CDR3 contains 12 residues. The V gene's germline CDR1 is SQVTM and CDR2 ANQGSEA. Trimming shortened V by 1 base and J by 15 bases, and 16 bases separated the two germline ends. CDR3 protein: CSVEVGLGVLHF. In DNA form, the CDR3 reads TGCAGCGTTGAAGTAGGGCTAGGGGTCTTGCATTTT.

The chain couples TRBV20-1 to TRBJ2-7; a possible D gene is TRBD1 (6 bases). The germline CDR1 and CDR2 sequences are DFQATT and SNEGSKA (reference sequence). V lost 1 base and J lost 3, with 13 bases in between. This CDR3 has 14 amino acids. The CDR3 is CSARGARQDYEQYF. Here the CDR3 DNA reads TGCAGTGCTAGAGGCGCCCGACAGGACTACGAGCAGTACTTC.

The chain uses TRBV12-3 or TRBV12-4 and TRBJ2-1; 10 bases fit TRBD2. The J segment lost 4 bases and the V segment lost 5 bases, leaving 8 bases of the junction unmatched. The CDR3 runs to 16 residues. In nucleotides, the CDR3 is TGTGCCAGCAGTCGGGAAGCGGGGGGGGGTTACAATGAGCAGTTCTTC. It yields the protein CASSREAGGGYNEQFF.

The chain carries TRBV2 and TRBJ1-4, with 8 bases aligning to TRBD1. Germline trimming cut 6 bases from V and 8 bases from J; bases unmatched to any gene: 5. Germline CDR1 SNHLY, CDR2 FYNNEI. There are 13 residues in the CDR3. The CDR3 bases are TGTGCCAGCAGGACAGGGGCGGGCGAAAAACTGTTTTTT. Its protein is CASRTGAGEKLFF.

In the case of this clonotype: Compared with germline, one end of the junction differs, possibly owing to a read error. This chain uses TRBV7-3 with TRBJ2-5; the match to TRBD1 covers 7 bases. CDR1 is SGHTA and CDR2 is FQGTGA in the germline V gene. CDR3 length: 15 residues. CDR3 bases: TGTGCCAGCAGCTTTACAGGGGCGGTAGGAGAGACCCAGTATTTC. Its protein product is CASSFTGAVGETQYF.

Ten or more counts support this clonotype. CDR3 nucleotides: TGCGCCAGCAGCCAAGAAAGAGGGAGAACTTCACCCCTCCACTTT. This gives the protein CASSQERGRTSPLHF. The rearrangement links TRBV4-3 to TRBJ1-6; D is uncertain. The V end lost 0 bases, the J end lost 9 bases, and 12 bases lay between the germline ends. The CDR3 is 15 residues long. Germline assignment: CDR1 LGHNA and CDR2 YSLEER.

About this clonotype itself: A much larger clone is a single base away; this may be a read error. This chain joins TRBV4-3 and TRBJ1-1, with 9 bases identical to TRBD1. The CDR3 sequence is 18 residues long. The germline CDR1 and CDR2 sequences are LGHNA and YSLEER. V shed 0 bases, J shed 3 bases, and the junction held 11 bases outside the gene matches. CDR3 protein: CASSQDLGTGNSDTEAFF. CDR3 DNA: TGCGCCAGCAGCCAAGACCTTGGGACAGGGAATTCGGACACTGAAGCTTTCTTT.

The CDR3 region has the DNA TGCGCCAGCAGCTTGGGAAGGCAGGGAGGCCAAGACTACACCTTC. This gives the protein CASSLGRQGGQDYTF. The J gene is TRBJ1-2, the V gene TRBV5-1; TRBD1 might be the D (5 bases). The V end lost 0 bases, the J end lost 10 bases, and 19 bases lay between the germline ends. CDR1 and CDR2 from the germline V gene are SGHRS and YFSETQ. This CDR3 spans 15 amino acids.

At least ten counts were recorded for this clonotype. This chain uses TRBV19 with TRBJ2-4; weak D call: TRBD1 (6 bases). Trimming left V 5 bases short and J 0 bases short, with 17 bases between. The germline gives CDR1 LNHDA, CDR2 SQIVND (reference sequence). The CDR3 has 17 residues. CDR3 loop: CASSLDSQPLAKNIQYF. CDR3 sequence (DNA): TGTGCCAGTAGTCTGGACAGTCAACCTCTAGCCAAAAACATTCAGTACTTC.

The gene calls are TRBV12-5 and TRBJ1-1, with no clear D. The germline V gene encodes CDR1 LGHNT and CDR2 FRNRAP. The CDR3 is 14 amino acids. V was trimmed by 7 bases and J by 6 bases, leaving 18 bases between them. CDR3 DNA sequence: TGTGCTAGTGCCCTGGACCCTTCTGACGCTGAAGCTTTCTTT. Encoded protein: CASALDPSDAEAFF.

This clonotype was seen only a few times. The chain carries TRBV10-3 and TRBJ2-7, with TRBD2 matching over 8 bases. Germline CDR1 is ENHRY and CDR2 is SYGVKD. V trimming: 2 bases; J trimming: 7 bases; junction bases outside the gene matches: 7. This CDR3 has 14 residues. CDR3: CAISEGGRSWEQYF. The DNA of the CDR3 is TGTGCCATCAGTGAGGGCGGGAGGTCGTGGGAGCAGTACTTC.